The 28 T cell receptor beta chains below come from one sample, sequenced in a study of PD-1 blockade in mismatch repair-deficient tumors. Sequencing was performed with immunoSEQ multiplex PCR; in TCRdb, only in-frame clones are kept and a portion is missing. The sample gives tens of thousands of clones, approximately 81% of which show up once; about 2.4% is in the top ten. Source: peripheral blood, taken 12 weeks after starting pembrolizumab. These receptors all stem from an adult with mismatch repair-deficient cancer.

This chain connects TRBV18 to TRBJ1-5, with 8 positions matching TRBD1. Germline V gene data show CDR1 as KGHSH and CDR2 as LQKENI. The CDR3 contains 17 residues. Trimming cost V 5 bases and J 0 bases; bases outside gene matches: 9. The CDR3 sequence: CASSVQRQGNSNQPQHF. The CDR3 region has the DNA TGTGCCAGCTCAGTCCAGAGACAGGGGAATAGCAATCAGCCCCAGCATTTT.

In its sample, this clone was seen once. The chain uses TRBV5-4 and TRBJ2-5, with 9 nucleotides matching TRBD2. Trimming at V came to 3 bases and at J to 4 bases, leaving 7 bases not matched to a gene. This CDR3 is built from 15 residues. Looked up from germline, CDR1 is SGHNT and CDR2 is YYREEE (reference sequence). The CDR3 region is CASSSVAGVGETQYF. The CDR3 coding sequence is TGTGCCAGCAGCTCCGTAGCGGGAGTCGGAGAGACCCAGTACTTC.

This chain connects TRBV5-4 to TRBJ1-2, with no clear D. Germline assignment: CDR1 SGHNT and CDR2 YYREEE (reference sequence). This CDR3 region has 17 residues. V was pared by 4 bases and J by 4 bases, with 23 bases between. The CDR3 region has the DNA TGTGCCAGCAGCGCGACTTCTTTACTCCCTCGGAGCTATGGCTACACCTTC. As protein: CASSATSLLPRSYGYTF.

CDR3 protein: CAYTGLAGSGANVLTF. The CDR3 nucleotides are TGTGCGTATACCGGACTAGCGGGATCTGGGGCCAACGTCCTGACTTTC. The rearrangement uses TRBV11-2 and TRBJ2-6; 12 bases line up with TRBD2. Germline lookup yields CDR1 SGHAT and CDR2 FQNNGV. This CDR3 is built from 16 residues.

This clone was seen a handful of times. V usage is TRBV18 and J usage is TRBJ1-2; D perhaps matches TRBD1 (5 bases). V lost 4 bases and J 3 bases, leaving 24 bases between the germline ends. Germline values: CDR1 KGHSH, CDR2 LQKENI. The length of the CDR3 is 18 residues. CDR3 DNA sequence: TGTGCCAGCTCACTGAATGAAGTAAGACAGCTGGCGTACTATGGCTACACCTTC. It codes for CASSLNEVRQLAYYGYTF.

This chain joins TRBV11-2 and TRBJ2-5; D possibly corresponds to TRBD1 (5 bases). Germline assignment: CDR1 SGHAT and CDR2 FQNNGV. The V and J ends lost 3 bases and 7 bases respectively, with 9 bases between them. The CDR3 is made up of 12 amino acids. The CDR3 is CASSFLQGTQYF. For the CDR3, the DNA is TGTGCCAGCAGCTTCCTTCAGGGGACCCAGTACTTC.

In this sample, this clone turned up once. V and J are TRBV15 and TRBJ1-1; 7 bases fit TRBD1. Germline values: CDR1 LNHNV, CDR2 YYDKDF (reference sequence). CDR3 length: 14 amino acids. After removal of 3 bases from V and 0 bases from J, the junction contained 1 base not matched to a gene. This CDR3 reads CATSRGQLNTEAFF. CDR3 sequence (DNA): TGTGCCACCAGCAGGGGACAGTTGAACACTGAAGCTTTCTTT.

V is TRBV4-1 and J is TRBJ2-1; D remains unclear. This CDR3 has 11 residues. Germline CDR1 reads MGHRA; CDR2 reads YSYEKL. V shed 4 bases and J shed 8 bases, with 6 bases lying between them. The chain's CDR3 is CASSRPHEQFF. CDR3 coding DNA: TGCGCCAGCAGCCGTCCCCATGAGCAGTTCTTC.

The sample holds a few counts of this clone. The J gene is TRBJ1-1, the V gene TRBV11-2; no reliable D call. V was cut by 4 bases and J by 13 bases, with 7 bases left in between. Germline loops: CDR1 SGHAT, CDR2 FQNNGV. The CDR3 contains 9 residues. The DNA for the CDR3 is TGTGCCAGCAGCTCCCTAGGTTTCTTT. The encoded protein is CASSSLGFF.

J is TRBJ2-3 and V is TRBV5-8; D not certain. The CDR3 totals 13 residues. CDR1 and CDR2 (germline): SGHTS, YDEGEE. Trimming removed 6 bases from V and 0 bases from J, with 8 bases in between. CDR3 amino acids: CASKMTSTDTQYF. In DNA, the CDR3 is TGTGCCAGCAAAATGACTAGCACAGATACGCAGTATTTT. Combining the CDR3 with reference TRBV5-8 and TRBJ2-3 gives the whole variable domain EAGVTQSPTHLIKTRGQQATLRCSPISGHTSVYWYQQALGLGLQFLLWYDEGEERNRGNFPPRFSGRQFPNYSSELNVNALELEDSALYLCASKMTSTDTQYFGPGTRLTVL.

V is TRBV19 and J is TRBJ1-1; no definite D call. The CDR3 is made up of 15 amino acids. Germline CDR1 is LNHDA and CDR2 is SQIVND (reference sequence). Trimming took 2 bases from V and 5 from J, leaving 15 bases between them. CDR3 residues: CASSINRELGTEAFF. The CDR3 region has the DNA TGTGCCAGTAGTATAAACAGAGAACTTGGTACTGAAGCTTTCTTT.

This sequence joins TRBV5-1 and TRBJ1-2; D call uncertain. The CDR3 runs to 13 residues. In germline, CDR1 is SGHRS, CDR2 YFSETQ. Trimming removed 5 bases from V and 3 bases from J, with 11 bases in between. The CDR3 region has the DNA TGCGCCAGCAGGAGGGTCCTGGACTATGGCTACACCTTC. Its translation: CASRRVLDYGYTF.

Comments on this clone: Other DNA sequences in this sample translate to the same CDR3. The J gene is TRBJ2-1, the V gene TRBV19, with 10 bases lining up with TRBD2. There are 15 residues in the CDR3. Germline V gene sequence: CDR1 LNHDA, CDR2 SQIVND (reference sequence). V dropped 1 base and J dropped 5; count of bases not matched to a gene: 2. The CDR3, as DNA: TGTGCCAGTAGTATAGGGCTAGCGGGAGACAATGAGCAGTTCTTC. Translation gives CASSIGLAGDNEQFF.

J is TRBJ1-1 and V is TRBV5-8; 8 bases agree with TRBD1. With 2 bases clipped from V and 2 bases from J, the junction kept 11 bases outside the gene matches. Germline values: CDR1 SGHTS, CDR2 YDEGEE. The CDR3 runs 17 residues. The CDR3 protein is CASSFLRGTGENTEAFF. The DNA of the CDR3 is TGTGCCAGCAGCTTCTTACGGGGGACAGGTGAAAACACTGAAGCTTTCTTT.

This sequence joins TRBV7-6 and TRBJ1-1; TRBD1 matches 8 bases. Trimming cost V 5 bases and J 11 bases; bases outside gene matches: 16. The V gene's germline CDR1 is SGHVS and CDR2 FNYEAQ. CDR3 size: 15 residues. CDR3 loop: CASSPRLGTGLEAFF. The CDR3 DNA reads as TGTGCCAGCAGCCCTCGCCTCGGGACAGGCCTGGAGGCTTTCTTT.

The chain uses TRBV7-2 and TRBJ1-2; 7 bases are a match to TRBD1. Trimming at V came to 5 bases and at J to 7 bases, leaving 13 bases not matched to a gene. CDR3 length: 15 residues. From germline, CDR1 is SGHTA and CDR2 FQGNSA. The CDR3 bases are TGTGCCAGCAGCGCACGCCGGGACAGCATCTCTGGCTACACCTTC. It codes for CASSARRDSISGYTF.

This chain uses TRBV11-1 with TRBJ2-1; D might be TRBD2 (7 bases). CDR3 length: 16 amino acids. Germline V gene lookup returns CDR1 SGHAT and CDR2 FQDESV (reference sequence). Trimming pared 5 bases from V and 4 bases from J, leaving 18 bases between. The CDR3 is CASSPRRGRSYNEQFF. The CDR3 DNA is TGTGCCAGCAGCCCACGGCGGGGGCGCAGTTACAATGAGCAGTTCTTC.

The CDR3 protein is CASSDSRGHAEAFF. The CDR3 nucleotides read TGTGCCAGCAGTGACTCACGGGGGCACGCTGAAGCTTTCTTT. The chain has TRBV27 and TRBJ1-1; D possibly corresponds to TRBD1 (6 bases). Trimming pared 5 bases from V and 6 bases from J, leaving 16 bases between. Germline V gives CDR1 MNHEY, CDR2 SMNVEV (reference sequence). The CDR3 covers 14 residues.

This rearrangement joins TRBV29-1 to TRBJ2-7; TRBD2 is a possible D gene (5 bases). The CDR3 consists of 13 residues. V gave up 6 bases and J gave up 1 base, with 13 bases separating them. CDR1 and CDR2 from the germline V gene are SQVTM and ANQGSEA. CDR3 in DNA: TGCAGCGTCCCCGGGATCGGGTCCTACGAGCAGTACTTC. Translating it yields CSVPGIGSYEQYF.

This sequence joins TRBV9 and TRBJ2-1; TRBD2 might be the D (5 bases). With 0 bases removed from V and 8 bases from J, the gap between germline ends came to 15 bases. CDR1 SGDLS and CDR2 YYNGEE come from the germline V gene. CDR3 length: 15 residues. CDR3 amino acids: CASSVATISRDEQFF. CDR3 bases: TGTGCCAGCAGCGTAGCTACAATTTCGCGGGATGAGCAGTTCTTC.

This chain uses TRBV6-5 with TRBJ1-4; D is unresolved. V gave up 2 bases and J gave up 7 bases, with 11 bases separating them. The CDR3 covers 14 residues. Germline CDR1 reads MNHEY; CDR2 reads SVGAGI. The CDR3 DNA follows: TGTGCCAGCAGTTACGATAATATGGGTGAAAAACTGTTTTTT. Protein sequence: CASSYDNMGEKLFF.

V gene TRBV6-5 combines with J gene TRBJ2-7; D not resolved. Germline CDR1 reads MNHEY; CDR2 reads SVGAGI. The CDR3 consists of 13 residues. V was clipped by 5 bases and J by 0 bases, with 8 bases between them. The CDR3 loop reads CASSPGFSYEQYF. In DNA form, the CDR3 reads TGTGCCAGCAGTCCCGGGTTCTCCTACGAGCAGTACTTC.

The CDR3, as DNA: TGCGCCAGCAGCCAAGTGTACGTCAGGGGAAGAAACACCATATATTTT. It yields the protein CASSQVYVRGRNTIYF. The V call is TRBV4-1, the J call TRBJ1-3, with D maybe TRBD1 (6 bases). The CDR3 covers 16 residues. The V gene's germline CDR1 is MGHRA and CDR2 YSYEKL. Trimming removed 1 base at V and 5 bases at J, with 15 bases between.

The rearrangement uses TRBV5-1 and TRBJ1-1, with no clear D. Trimming stripped 3 bases from V and 2 bases from J, with 11 bases between. This CDR3 spans 14 amino acids. Germline V gene data show CDR1 as SGHRS and CDR2 as YFSETQ. The CDR3 DNA reads TGCGCCAGCAGCTCATCACGGGCTAACACTGAAGCTTTCTTT. Its translation: CASSSSRANTEAFF.

This clone was detected a few times. The rearrangement links TRBV5-4 to TRBJ1-2, with a possible D match to TRBD1 (6 bases). The V and J ends lost 0 bases and 8 bases respectively, with 8 bases between them. Germline-derived CDR1 and CDR2 are SGHNT and YYREEE (reference sequence). This CDR3 has 12 amino acids. CDR3 DNA sequence: TGTGCCAGCAGCTTGGGACAGGACGGCTACACCTTC. Translation gives CASSLGQDGYTF. Full variable domain (outside the CDR3, taken from reference TRBV5-4 and TRBJ1-2): ETGVTQSPTHLIKTRGQQVTLRCSSQSGHNTVSWYQQALGQGPQFIFQYYREEENGRGNFPPRFSGLQFPNYSSELNVNALELDDSALYLCASSLGQDGYTFGSGTRLTVV.

This clone was observed a handful of times. The genes are TRBV27 and TRBJ2-1; weak D call: TRBD2 (6 bases). Germline V gene sequence: CDR1 MNHEY, CDR2 SMNVEV (reference sequence). CDR3 size: 17 residues. Trimming removed 4 bases from V and 8 bases from J, with 24 bases in between. The CDR3 here is CASSSGGTEVATDEQFF. DNA of the CDR3: TGTGCCAGCAGTTCAGGAGGGACGGAGGTTGCTACGGATGAGCAGTTCTTC.

The chain joins TRBV6-6 to TRBJ1-2; the D is unclear. Germline V gene sequence: CDR1 MNHNY, CDR2 SVGAGI (reference sequence). Trimming shortened V by 6 bases and J by 7 bases, and 12 bases separated the two germline ends. The CDR3 loop spans 12 amino acids. CDR3 nucleotide sequence: TGTGCCAGCAGGCCTTCGGATCTTGGCTACACCTTC. Its protein product is CASRPSDLGYTF.

The V and J genes are TRBV10-3 and TRBJ2-1, with TRBD1 matching over 8 bases. With 5 bases clipped from V and 0 bases from J, the junction kept 12 bases outside the gene matches. CDR3 length equals 18 residues. In germline, CDR1 is ENHRY, CDR2 SYGVKD. In DNA, the CDR3 is TGTGCCATCAGTTTTGCCCCACGGACAGGGAGCTCCTACAATGAGCAGTTCTTC. It codes for CAISFAPRTGSSYNEQFF.